The next 10 T cell receptor beta chains were all read from a single sample in a study of cytomegalovirus exposure and HLA in healthy donors. Primers included in the PCR were 60 Vbeta and 13 Jbeta primers. The assay was immunoSEQ multiplex PCR, and TCRdb's table has in-frame clones only and misses some. The sample holds about 160,000 clones, roughly four fifths seen once. Sequenced: PBMCs. The source of these receptors is a man between 60 and 75 years old in good health and CMV-seronegative.

A single count supports this clone. The chain carries TRBV5-8 and TRBJ1-2; 7 positions match TRBD1. Per germline, CDR1 SGHTS and CDR2 YDEGEE. The trim removed 4 bases at V and 4 bases at J, leaving 7 bases unmatched. The CDR3 sequence is 14 residues long. The CDR3 nucleotides are TGTGCCAGCAGCCGCCGACAGGGAATCTATGGCTACACCTTC. It encodes CASSRRQGIYGYTF.

The count of this clone is one. The V call is TRBV5-1, the J call TRBJ1-4; 9 bases fit TRBD1. This CDR3 comprises 15 residues. Germline-derived CDR1 and CDR2 are SGHRS and YFSETQ. Trimming removed 0 bases from V and 7 bases from J; junction bases left unmatched: 4. The CDR3 region has the DNA TGCGCCAGCAGCTTGGGGGACAGGGACACTGAAAAACTGTTTTTT. Translated: CASSLGDRDTEKLFF.

The rearrangement links TRBV5-1 to TRBJ2-2, with TRBD2 identical over 8 bases. The germline V gene encodes CDR1 SGHRS and CDR2 YFSETQ. This CDR3 region has 18 residues. V shed 4 bases and J 5 bases; nucleotides not matched to a gene: 16. The CDR3 here is CASSPLPAGGLATGELFF. Here the CDR3 DNA reads TGCGCCAGCAGCCCACTACCGGCCGGCGGACTAGCAACCGGGGAGCTGTTTTTT.

CDR3 amino acids: CASSPAGQGHTIYF. CDR3 bases: TGTGCCAGCTCACCCGCGGGACAGGGTCACACCATATATTTT. V is TRBV18 and J is TRBJ1-3; 9 bases map to TRBD1. The ends lost 3 bases at V and 8 bases at J; junction bases unmatched: 5. The length of the CDR3 is 14 residues. Germline assignment: CDR1 KGHSH and CDR2 LQKENI.

This chain uses TRBV19 with TRBJ2-6; possible D gene TRBD1, 5 bases. V was shortened by 6 bases and J by 0 bases, with 15 bases between the two germline ends. Germline CDR1 reads LNHDA; CDR2 reads SQIVND (reference sequence). The CDR3 is made up of 17 amino acids. DNA for the CDR3: TGTGCCAGTAGAGATGTCCTCAGGGACTCTGGGGCCAACGTCCTGACTTTC. Protein product: CASRDVLRDSGANVLTF.

On this clone itself: The same CDR3 also results from other DNA sequences found in this sample. The V gene is TRBV9, the J gene TRBJ1-2; D is undetermined. CDR1 and CDR2 (germline): SGDLS, YYNGEE. The ends were cut back, 0 bases at V and 3 bases at J, with 6 bases in the middle. This CDR3 is built from 13 residues. DNA of the CDR3: TGTGCCAGCAGCGTAGTTGAGGACTATGGCTACACCTTC. This sequence encodes CASSVVEDYGYTF.

This chain joins TRBV13 and TRBJ2-1, with D tentatively TRBD2 (5 bases). This CDR3 spans 14 amino acids. CDR1 is PRHDT, CDR2 FYEKMQ, per germline (reference sequence). Trimming took 3 bases from V and 9 from J, leaving 15 bases between them. CDR3 region: CASSLVEGKGEQFF. CDR3 nucleotides: TGTGCCAGCAGCTTGGTAGAGGGCAAGGGTGAGCAGTTCTTC.

The chain is built from TRBV30 and TRBJ1-6; D uncertain. CDR1 and CDR2 (germline): GTSNPN, SVGIG (reference sequence). The CDR3 covers 13 residues. V gave up 2 bases and J gave up 5 bases, with 7 bases separating them. CDR3 residues: CAWSPGDNSPLHF. The CDR3 DNA follows: TGTGCCTGGAGTCCCGGAGATAATTCACCCCTCCACTTT.

Only one count was recorded for this clone. Distinct nucleotide sequences in the sample also encode this CDR3. The chain combines TRBV28 with TRBJ2-7; no definite D call. The CDR3 extends over 16 amino acids. The ends were cut back, 2 bases at V and 0 bases at J, with 14 bases in the middle. The germline CDR1 and CDR2 sequences are MDHEN and SYDVKM. CDR3 in DNA: TGTGCCAGCAGTTTAAGTCTTGGTTGGAGCTCCTACGAGCAGTACTTC. This gives the protein CASSLSLGWSSYEQYF.

The V gene is TRBV6-6, the J gene TRBJ2-7; 10 nucleotides match TRBD2. Trimming removed 6 bases from V and 0 bases from J; junction bases left unmatched: 5. The length of the CDR3 is 15 residues. Per the germline V gene, CDR1 is MNHNY and CDR2 is SVGAGI (reference sequence). The CDR3 loop is CASRPTSGPSYEQYF. In DNA, the CDR3 is TGTGCCAGCAGGCCGACTAGCGGGCCCTCCTACGAGCAGTACTTC.